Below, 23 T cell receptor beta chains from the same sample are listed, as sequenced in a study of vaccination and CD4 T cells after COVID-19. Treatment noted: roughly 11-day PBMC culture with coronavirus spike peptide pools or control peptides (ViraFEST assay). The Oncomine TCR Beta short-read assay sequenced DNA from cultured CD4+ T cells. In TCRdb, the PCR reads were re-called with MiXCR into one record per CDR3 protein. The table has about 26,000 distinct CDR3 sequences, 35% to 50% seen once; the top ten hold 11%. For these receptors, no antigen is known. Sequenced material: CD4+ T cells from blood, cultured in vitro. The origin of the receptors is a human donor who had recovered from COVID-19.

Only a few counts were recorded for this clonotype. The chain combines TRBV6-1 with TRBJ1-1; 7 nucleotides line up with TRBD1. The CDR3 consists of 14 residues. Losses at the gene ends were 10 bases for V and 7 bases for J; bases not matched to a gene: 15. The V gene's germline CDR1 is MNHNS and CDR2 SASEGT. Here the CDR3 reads CATMTGWWSGEAFF. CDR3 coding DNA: TGTGCCACCATGACAGGGTGGTGGAGCGGTGAAGCTTTCTTT.

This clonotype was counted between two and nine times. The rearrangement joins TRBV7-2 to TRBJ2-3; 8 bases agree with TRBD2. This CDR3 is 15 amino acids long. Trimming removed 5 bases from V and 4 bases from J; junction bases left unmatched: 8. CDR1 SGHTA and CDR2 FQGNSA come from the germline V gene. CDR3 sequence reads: CASSPALAVADTQYF. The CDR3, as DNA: TGTGCCAGCAGCCCAGCACTAGCGGTCGCAGATACGCAGTATTTT.

The CDR3 region is CSVVGGFGGYTF. CDR3 sequence (DNA): TGCAGCGTTGTGGGGGGTTTCGGTGGCTACACCTTC. This rearrangement joins TRBV29-1 to TRBJ1-2; perhaps TRBD1 as D (5 bases). The germline V gene has CDR1 SQVTM and CDR2 ANQGSEA. The V end lost 4 bases, the J end lost 7 bases, and 13 bases lay between the germline ends. This CDR3 comprises 12 residues.

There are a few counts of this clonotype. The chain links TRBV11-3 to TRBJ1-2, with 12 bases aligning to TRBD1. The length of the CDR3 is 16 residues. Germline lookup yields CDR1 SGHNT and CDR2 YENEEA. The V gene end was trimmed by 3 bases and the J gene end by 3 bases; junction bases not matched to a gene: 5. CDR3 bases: TGTGCCAGCAGCTTTGGGGACAGGGGGCATGACTATGGCTACACCTTC. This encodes CASSFGDRGHDYGYTF.

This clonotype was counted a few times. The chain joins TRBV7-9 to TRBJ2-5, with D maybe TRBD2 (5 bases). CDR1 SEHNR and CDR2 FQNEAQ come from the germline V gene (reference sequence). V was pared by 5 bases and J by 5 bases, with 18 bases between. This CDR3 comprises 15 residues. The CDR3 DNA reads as TGTGCCAGCAGCCTGACGACGGGGTGGGTGGAGACCCAGTACTTC. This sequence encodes CASSLTTGWVETQYF.

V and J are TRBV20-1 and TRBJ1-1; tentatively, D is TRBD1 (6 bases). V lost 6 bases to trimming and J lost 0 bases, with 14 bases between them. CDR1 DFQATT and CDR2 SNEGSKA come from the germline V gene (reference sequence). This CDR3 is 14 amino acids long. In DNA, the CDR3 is TGCAGTGCAAAGAGACAGGACTTGAACACTGAAGCTTTCTTT. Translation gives CSAKRQDLNTEAFF.

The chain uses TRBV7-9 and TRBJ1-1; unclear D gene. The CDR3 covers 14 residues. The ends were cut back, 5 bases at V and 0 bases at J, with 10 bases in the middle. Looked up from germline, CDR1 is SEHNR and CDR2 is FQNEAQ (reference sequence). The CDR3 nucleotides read TGTGCCAGCAGCCCAAGCAGCATGAACACTGAAGCTTTCTTT. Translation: CASSPSSMNTEAFF.

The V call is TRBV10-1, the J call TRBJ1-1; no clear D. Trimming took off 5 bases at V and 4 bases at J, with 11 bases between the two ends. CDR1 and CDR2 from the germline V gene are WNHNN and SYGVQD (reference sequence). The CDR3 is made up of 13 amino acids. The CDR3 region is CASSPGIATEAFF. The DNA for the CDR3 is TGCGCCAGCAGTCCAGGTATAGCCACTGAAGCTTTCTTT.

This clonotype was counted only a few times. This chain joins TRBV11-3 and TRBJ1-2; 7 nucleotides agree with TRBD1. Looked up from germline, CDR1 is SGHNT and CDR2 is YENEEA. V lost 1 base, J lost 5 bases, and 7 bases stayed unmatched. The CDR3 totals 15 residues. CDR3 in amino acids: CASSLGDSFRYGYTF. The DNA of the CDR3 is TGTGCCAGCAGCTTAGGGGACAGCTTTCGGTATGGCTACACCTTC.

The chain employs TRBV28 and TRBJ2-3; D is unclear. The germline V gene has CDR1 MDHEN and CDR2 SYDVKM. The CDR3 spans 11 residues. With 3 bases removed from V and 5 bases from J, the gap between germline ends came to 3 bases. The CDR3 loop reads CASSFGDTQYF. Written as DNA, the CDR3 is TGTGCCAGCAGTTTCGGAGATACGCAGTATTTT.

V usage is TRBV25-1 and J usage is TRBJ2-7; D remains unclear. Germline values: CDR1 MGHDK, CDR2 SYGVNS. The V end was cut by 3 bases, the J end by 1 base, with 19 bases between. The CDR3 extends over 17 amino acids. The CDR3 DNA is TGTGCCAGCAGTGATACCCGTGGACCGATAGCTTCCTACGAGCAGTACTTC. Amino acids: CASSDTRGPIASYEQYF.

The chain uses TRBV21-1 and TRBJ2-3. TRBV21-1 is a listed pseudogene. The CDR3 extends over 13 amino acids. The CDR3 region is CASSRTGTDTQYF. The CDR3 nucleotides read TGTGCCAGCAGCCGGACGGGCACAGATACGCAGTATTTT.

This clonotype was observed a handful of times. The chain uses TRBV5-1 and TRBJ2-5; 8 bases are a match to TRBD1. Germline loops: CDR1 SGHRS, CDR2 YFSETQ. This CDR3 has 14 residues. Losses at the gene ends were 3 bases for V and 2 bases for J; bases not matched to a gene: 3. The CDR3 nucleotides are TGCGCCAGCAGCTGGGACAGGCAGCAAGAGACCCAGTACTTC. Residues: CASSWDRQQETQYF.

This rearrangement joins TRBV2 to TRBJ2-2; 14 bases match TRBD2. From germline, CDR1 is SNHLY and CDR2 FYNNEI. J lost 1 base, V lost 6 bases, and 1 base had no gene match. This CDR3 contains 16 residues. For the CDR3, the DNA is TGTGCCAGCAGGACTAGCGGGGGGGGGAACACCGGGGAGCTGTTTTTT. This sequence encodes CASRTSGGGNTGELFF.

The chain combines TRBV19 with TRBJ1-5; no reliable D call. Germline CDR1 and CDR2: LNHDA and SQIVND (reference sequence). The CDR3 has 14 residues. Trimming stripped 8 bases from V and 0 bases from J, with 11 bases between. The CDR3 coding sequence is TGTGCCAGTGGCACCTGGGATAGCAATCAGCCCCAGCATTTT. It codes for CASGTWDSNQPQHF.

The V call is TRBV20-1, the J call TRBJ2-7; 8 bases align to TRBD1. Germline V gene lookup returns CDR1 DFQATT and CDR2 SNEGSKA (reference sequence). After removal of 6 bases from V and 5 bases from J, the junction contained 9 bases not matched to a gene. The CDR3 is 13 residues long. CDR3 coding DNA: TGCAGTGCCAACCAGGGGGCCCTCCACGAGCAGTACTTC. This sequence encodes CSANQGALHEQYF.

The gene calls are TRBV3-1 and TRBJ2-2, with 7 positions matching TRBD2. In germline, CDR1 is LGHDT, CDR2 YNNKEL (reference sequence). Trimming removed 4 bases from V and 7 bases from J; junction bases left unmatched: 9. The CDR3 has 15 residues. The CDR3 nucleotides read TGTGCCAGCAGCCTATGGGAGGGCGCCGGCGGGGAGCTGTTTTTT. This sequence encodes CASSLWEGAGGELFF. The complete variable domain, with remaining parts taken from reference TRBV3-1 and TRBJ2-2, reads DTAVSQTPKYLVTQMGNDKSIKCEQNLGHDTMYWYKQDSKKFLKIMFSYNNKELIINETVPNRFSPKSPDKAHLNLHINSLELGDSAVYFCASSLWEGAGGELFFGEGSRLTVL.

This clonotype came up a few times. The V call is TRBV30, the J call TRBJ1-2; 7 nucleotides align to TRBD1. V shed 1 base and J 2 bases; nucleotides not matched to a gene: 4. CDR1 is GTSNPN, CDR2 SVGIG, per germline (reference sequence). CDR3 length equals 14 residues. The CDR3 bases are TGTGCCTGGAGTGAAGCGACAGGGAACTATGGCTACACCTTC. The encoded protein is CAWSEATGNYGYTF.

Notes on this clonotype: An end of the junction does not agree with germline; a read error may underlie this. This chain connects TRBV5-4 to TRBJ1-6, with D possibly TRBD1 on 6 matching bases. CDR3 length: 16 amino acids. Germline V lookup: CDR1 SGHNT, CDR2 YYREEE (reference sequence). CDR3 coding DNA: TGTGTCAGCAGCCCGGGGTGGGGGGCGCAAAATTCACCCCTCCACTTT. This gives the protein CVSSPGWGAQNSPLHF.

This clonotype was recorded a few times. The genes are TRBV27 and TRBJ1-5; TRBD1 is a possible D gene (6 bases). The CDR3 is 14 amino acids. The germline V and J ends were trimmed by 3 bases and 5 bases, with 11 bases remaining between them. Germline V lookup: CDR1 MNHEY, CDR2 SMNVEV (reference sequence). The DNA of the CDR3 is TGTGCCAGCAGTTTGGGGAGGGGGGATCAGCCCCAGCATTTT. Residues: CASSLGRGDQPQHF.

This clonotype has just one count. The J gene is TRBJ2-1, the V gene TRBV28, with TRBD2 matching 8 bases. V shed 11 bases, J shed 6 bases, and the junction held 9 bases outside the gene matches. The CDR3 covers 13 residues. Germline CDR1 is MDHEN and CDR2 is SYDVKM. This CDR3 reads CAGGGSGGNEQFF. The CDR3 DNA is TGTGCCGGAGGCGGGAGCGGGGGCAATGAGCAGTTCTTC.

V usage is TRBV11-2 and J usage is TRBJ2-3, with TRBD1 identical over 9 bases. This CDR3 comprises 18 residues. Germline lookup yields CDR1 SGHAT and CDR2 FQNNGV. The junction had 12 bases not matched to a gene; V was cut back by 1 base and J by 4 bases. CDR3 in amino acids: CASSLGRSGTGSADTQYF. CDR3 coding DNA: TGTGCCAGCAGCTTAGGAAGGAGCGGGACAGGGAGTGCAGATACGCAGTATTTT.

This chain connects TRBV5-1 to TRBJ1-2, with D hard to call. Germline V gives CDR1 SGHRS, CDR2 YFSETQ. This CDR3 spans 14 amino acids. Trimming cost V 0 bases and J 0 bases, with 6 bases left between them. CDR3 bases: TGCGCCAGCAGCTTGGACAGTCCTAACTATGGCTACACCTTC. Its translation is CASSLDSPNYGYTF.